This TCR beta chain was recorded in a study of early T cells in non-severe SARS-CoV-2 infection. The study, taken as a whole, reports: Matches to VDJdb favored anti-spike CD8 responses and missed private and CD4 specificities.

TCRdb processed the 5' RACE reads anew with MiXCR; each CDR3 protein has one entry. The repertoire holds more than 90,000 distinct CDR3 sequences, with roughly an eighth as singletons. The V gene's germline CDR1 is DFQATT and CDR2 SNEGSKA (reference sequence). The CDR3 spans 16 residues. Trimming took 1 base from V and 3 from J; bases not matched to a gene: 7. This clonotype was observed a few times. Its antigen is not known. The specimen was whole blood. This rearrangement joins TRBV20-1 to TRBJ2-3; 10 nucleotides line up with TRBD2. The receptor was derived from an adult who was a healthcare worker with PCR-confirmed SARS-CoV-2 infection or an uninfected control (not recorded which). The CDR3 region is CSARASAGGRTDTQYF. The CDR3 nucleotides are TGCAGTGCTAGAGCTTCAGCGGGGGGGCGGACAGATACGCAGTATTTT.